The clone carrying this TCR beta chain was seen just once. Antigen: not known. The V end was cut by 3 bases, the J end by 5 bases, with 14 bases between. This CDR3 has 15 residues. Germline V CDR1 and CDR2: MNHNS, SASEGT. Clones were read by immunoSEQ multiplex PCR, and TCRdb kept only the in-frame ones, dropping some. The repertoire holds several thousand clones, with over 70% as singletons. The entry originates in a study of STAT5B mutations in CD4+ large granular lymphocyte leukemia. Overall study results and limits: Main leukemic clonotypes were patient-specific, but more than 20% appeared at low frequency elsewhere. Of heterogeneous patient samples, only six or seven CD4-sorted ones were compared for clonality. Data were not HLA-matched across samples. TRBV06-family usage was enriched in top patient clones (8/27) versus controls (2/35).

The gene calls are TRBV6-1 and TRBJ1-5; weak D call: TRBD1 (5 bases). The source of this sequence is a woman aged 55-70 years with CD4+ T-cell large granular lymphocyte leukemia. The sample taken for sequencing was PBMCs. CDR3 residues: CASSDMGRHDQPQHF. The CDR3 DNA is TGTGCCAGCAGTGATATGGGGCGTCATGATCAGCCCCAGCATTTT.